This TCR beta chain originates from a study of blood T cell repertoires in COVID-19. The wider study: Material from acute and convalescent COVID-19 was sourced from the United States, Italy and Spain. PBMCs, B-cell-depleted T cells, or T cells were the source of the cDNA or gDNA that made up the material.

The CDR3 contains 14 residues. Germline V gives CDR1 KGHSH, CDR2 LQKENI. Between the trimmed V and J ends, which lost 3 bases and 5 bases, there was a span of 13 bases. In the study's own analysis: Amplification of reference gene primers provided the estimated nucleated cell counts. Profiling relied on immunoSEQ multiplex PCR, and the TCRdb table lists in-frame clones only, not all of them. D and trimming come from the DNA, and the V and J calls and clone size come from that table. Among approximately 40,000 clones, approximately 89% were seen once, and the ten largest hold roughly 45%. The sequenced material came from peripheral blood. The chain links TRBV18 to TRBJ2-5; the D gene is possibly TRBD1 (6 bases). The clonotype originates from a man aged 55 to 70 with active or convalescent COVID-19. CDR3 region: CASSPNRVGETQYF. DNA of the CDR3: TGTGCCAGCTCACCTAACAGGGTTGGGGAGACCCAGTACTTC.